The entry that follows covers one T cell receptor (beta chain) sequence. The data are from a study of blood T cell repertoires in COVID-19. The CDR3 spans 14 residues. Trimming took 3 bases from V and 8 from J; bases not matched to a gene: 7. Per germline, CDR1 LNHDA and CDR2 SQIVND (reference sequence). The method was immunoSEQ multiplex PCR; TCRdb's version includes in-frame clones alone and lacks a portion of them. The sample shows under 400,000 clones, about 86% of them seen only once. What was sequenced was PBMCs or T cells enriched from blood (not recorded which). This sequence was found in a woman aged 40 to 50 with acute COVID-19. This chain connects TRBV19 to TRBJ1-2; 9 bases are a match to TRBD1. The CDR3 nucleotides read TGTGCCAGTAGTATGGTTTACAGGGGGCGCGGCTACACCTTC. Encoded protein: CASSMVYRGRGYTF.